Below, 26 T cell receptor beta chains from the same sample are listed, as sequenced in a study of OX40 agonist ivuxolimab in advanced cancers. Generated by immunoSEQ multiplex PCR, the TCRdb table keeps only in-frame clones and is missing some. Here the sample spans 55,000 to 70,000 clones, approximately 90% being singletons. The sample was CD4+ or CD8+ T cells sorted from blood, taken in a trial of the OX40 agonist ivuxolimab. These TCRs come from an adult with an advanced solid tumor such as melanoma, head and neck, liver or kidney cancer.

The chain links TRBV30 to TRBJ2-7, with 7 bases fitting TRBD1. V trimming: 3 bases; J trimming: 6 bases; junction bases outside the gene matches: 8. Looked up from germline, CDR1 is GTSNPN and CDR2 is SVGIG (reference sequence). CDR3 length equals 13 residues. The CDR3 DNA sequence: TGTGCCTGGAGCAGACAGGGTCCCAGCGAGCAGTACTTC. This codes for CAWSRQGPSEQYF.

The V gene is TRBV6-1, the J gene TRBJ1-1; a weak D match, TRBD1 (6 bases). V lost 6 bases to trimming and J lost 1 base, with 9 bases between them. This CDR3 is built from 13 residues. Germline CDR1 MNHNS, CDR2 SASEGT. The CDR3 region has the DNA TGTGCCAGCAGGTCCAGGGGGAACACTGAAGCTTTCTTT. Protein product: CASRSRGNTEAFF.

V usage is TRBV15 and J usage is TRBJ2-5, with 7 bases matching TRBD1. The length of the CDR3 is 20 residues. V shed 5 bases, J shed 1 base, and the junction held 22 bases outside the gene matches. The germline V gene has CDR1 LNHNV and CDR2 YYDKDF (reference sequence). DNA of the CDR3: TGTGCCACCAGCGTCCTCCCCGTTGGCCTAGGGACAGACAGCCAAGAGACCCAGTACTTC. It translates to CATSVLPVGLGTDSQETQYF.

V is TRBV5-1 and J is TRBJ2-7; D unclear. Germline CDR1 reads SGHRS; CDR2 reads YFSETQ. The CDR3 spans 11 residues. V gave up 0 bases and J gave up 4 bases, with 2 bases separating them. The CDR3, as DNA: TGCGCCAGCAGCTTGGGGTACGAGCAGTACTTC. Its translation: CASSLGYEQYF.

This clone was found a few times. This chain joins TRBV7-2 and TRBJ2-7, with TRBD1 identical over 9 bases. Germline values: CDR1 SGHTA, CDR2 FQGNSA. V shed 5 bases, J shed 4 bases, and the junction held 9 bases outside the gene matches. The CDR3 is 15 amino acids. The CDR3 region has the DNA TGTGCCAGCAGCGTAGGGAGGGACAGGGAATACGAGCAGTACTTC. Translation: CASSVGRDREYEQYF. Based on the CDR3 plus reference TRBV7-2 and TRBJ2-7, the full variable domain is GAGVSQSPSNKVTEKGKDVELRCDPISGHTALYWYRQSLGQGLEFLIYFQGNSAPDKSGLPSDRFSAERTGGSVSTLTIQRTQQEDSAVYLCASSVGRDREYEQYFGPGTRLTVT.

The chain links TRBV7-6 to TRBJ2-5; TRBD1 or TRBD2 may be the D gene (5 bases each). The V gene's germline CDR1 is SGHVS and CDR2 FNYEAQ. Between the trimmed V and J ends, which lost 5 bases and 7 bases, there was a span of 14 bases. CDR3 length: 13 residues. This chain's CDR3 is CASSRDVTGTQYF. The CDR3 DNA sequence: TGTGCCAGCAGCCGGGACGTAACGGGGACCCAGTACTTC.

Only a few counts were recorded for this clone. The chain couples TRBV18 to TRBJ1-6; a weak D match, TRBD1 (5 bases). Germline lookup yields CDR1 KGHSH and CDR2 LQKENI. The CDR3 extends over 17 amino acids. V lost 2 bases, J lost 3 bases, and 14 bases lay in between. DNA of the CDR3: TGTGCCAGCTCACCAAGGGGAGCGGGCAGCTATAATTCACCCCTCCACTTT. As protein: CASSPRGAGSYNSPLHF.

The chain is built from TRBV2 and TRBJ2-1; TRBD2 agrees at 7 bases. The germline V gene has CDR1 SNHLY and CDR2 FYNNEI. The J segment lost 8 bases and the V segment lost 7 bases, leaving 14 bases of the junction unmatched. This CDR3 has 15 residues. DNA for the CDR3: TGTGCCAGCATGGAGGGAGCGGGGCCCCGCGATGAGCAGTTCTTC. This sequence encodes CASMEGAGPRDEQFF.

The V and J genes are TRBV2 and TRBJ2-7, with D possibly being TRBD1 (7 bases). This CDR3 spans 12 amino acids. Trimming took off 8 bases at V and 2 bases at J, with 10 bases between the two ends. Germline loops: CDR1 SNHLY, CDR2 FYNNEI. Here the CDR3 DNA reads TGTGCCAGCGGGGGGACAGCCTACGAGCAGTACTTC. Amino acid sequence: CASGGTAYEQYF.

This chain uses TRBV4-2 with TRBJ1-3, with D possibly TRBD1 on 5 matching bases. The length of the CDR3 is 16 residues. V gave up 1 base and J gave up 0 bases, with 10 bases separating them. Per the germline V gene, CDR1 is LGHNA and CDR2 is YNFKEQ. The CDR3 protein is CASSQAGGLSGNTIYF. CDR3 in DNA: TGTGCCAGCAGCCAAGCGGGGGGTCTCTCTGGAAACACCATATATTTT.

The CDR3 is CASSPTGTGELFF. In nucleotides, the CDR3 is TGTGCCAGCAGTCCCACAGGGACCGGGGAGCTGTTTTTT. The chain combines TRBV25-1 with TRBJ2-2; D is possibly TRBD1 (6 bases). V lost 5 bases to trimming and J lost 5 bases, with 9 bases between them. Germline values: CDR1 MGHDK, CDR2 SYGVNS. The length of the CDR3 is 13 residues.

This chain links TRBV6-5 with TRBJ1-1; D might be TRBD1 (5 bases). The germline V gene encodes CDR1 MNHEY and CDR2 SVGAGI. The V gene lost 3 bases and the J gene lost 10 bases, with 9 bases spanning the gap. The CDR3 is 11 residues long. CDR3 DNA: TGTGCCAGCAGTTATGGGGGGAGAGCTTTCTTT. Its translation is CASSYGGRAFF.

This clone appeared once. V is TRBV6-1 and J is TRBJ1-4, with unresolved D. Germline loops: CDR1 MNHNS, CDR2 SASEGT. V was pared by 2 bases and J by 8 bases, with 12 bases between. The CDR3 consists of 14 residues. CDR3 sequence reads: CASSERGGGEKLFF. DNA of the CDR3: TGTGCCAGCAGTGAACGAGGAGGAGGGGAAAAACTGTTTTTT.

The rearrangement links TRBV19 to TRBJ1-1; D not certain. Trimming stripped 6 bases from V and 1 base from J, with 12 bases between. CDR3 length: 14 residues. Germline CDR1 reads LNHDA; CDR2 reads SQIVND (reference sequence). The CDR3, as DNA: TGTGCCAGTAGGGAGGACGCAAAGAACACTGAAGCTTTCTTT. Its translation: CASREDAKNTEAFF. Together with reference TRBV19 and TRBJ1-1, the CDR3 gives the full variable domain: DGGITQSPKYLFRKEGQNVTLSCEQNLNHDAMYWYRQDPGQGLRLIYYSQIVNDFQKGDIAEGYSVSREKKESFPLTVTSAQKNPTAFYLCASREDAKNTEAFFGQGTRLTVV.

V gene TRBV5-6 combines with J gene TRBJ2-5; D is undetermined. This CDR3 contains 16 residues. V was clipped by 6 bases and J by 1 base, with 19 bases between them. Per the germline V gene, CDR1 is SGHDT and CDR2 is YYEEEE. This CDR3 is CASNLLGRALQETQYF. The CDR3 DNA sequence: TGTGCCAGCAACCTACTTGGAAGGGCCCTCCAAGAGACCCAGTACTTC.

V gene TRBV6-5 combines with J gene TRBJ2-7; the D gene could be TRBD1 or TRBD2 (5 bases each). V was clipped by 6 bases and J by 2 bases, with 14 bases between them. CDR3 length equals 14 residues. In germline, CDR1 is MNHEY, CDR2 SVGAGI. CDR3 sequence (DNA): TGTGCCAGCAGAACCGGGACGGGCACCTACGAGCAGTACTTC. This codes for CASRTGTGTYEQYF.

In this sample, this clone turned up a few times. The rearrangement joins TRBV11-1 to TRBJ1-6; D not certain. V lost 5 bases and J 15 bases, leaving 20 bases between the germline ends. The CDR3 runs to 14 residues. Germline CDR1 and CDR2: SGHAT and FQDESV (reference sequence). CDR3 sequence reads: CASSPSTRVLDLHF. Here the CDR3 DNA reads TGTGCCAGCAGCCCTAGCACCCGGGTCCTGGACCTCCACTTT.

This chain uses TRBV5-1 with TRBJ1-1, with 7 positions matching TRBD1. Losses at the gene ends were 4 bases for V and 1 base for J; bases not matched to a gene: 19. This CDR3 is 19 amino acids long. The V gene's germline CDR1 is SGHRS and CDR2 YFSETQ. The CDR3 sequence: CASSREGSWDSISNTEAFF. DNA for the CDR3: TGCGCCAGCAGCCGGGAAGGTTCGTGGGACAGTATATCGAACACTGAAGCTTTCTTT.

V usage is TRBV7-8 and J usage is TRBJ1-2; weak D call: TRBD1 (5 bases). Germline V CDR1 and CDR2: SGHVS, FQNEAQ. Trimming cost V 0 bases and J 2 bases, with 10 bases left between them. CDR3 length: 15 amino acids. CDR3 sequence: CASSLAGLQNYGYTF. DNA for the CDR3: TGTGCCAGCAGCTTAGCGGGACTGCAGAACTATGGCTACACCTTC.

This rearrangement joins TRBV15 to TRBJ2-1; 7 bases fit TRBD2. Germline V CDR1 and CDR2: LNHNV, YYDKDF (reference sequence). The trim removed 0 bases at V and 4 bases at J, leaving 9 bases unmatched. The CDR3 extends over 17 amino acids. The CDR3 reads CATSRDVSAGVYNEQFF. CDR3 nucleotide sequence: TGTGCCACCAGCAGAGATGTGTCGGCGGGGGTGTACAATGAGCAGTTCTTC.

The chain is built from TRBV2 and TRBJ1-3, with D perhaps matching TRBD1 (5 bases). This CDR3 spans 15 amino acids. Germline values: CDR1 SNHLY, CDR2 FYNNEI. Trimming took 2 bases from V and 2 from J, leaving 10 bases between them. The CDR3, as DNA: TGTGCCAGCAGTGAACGGGGGGGTCCTGGAAACACCATATATTTT. Its translation is CASSERGGPGNTIYF.

The genes are TRBV5-3 and TRBJ2-7, with D tentatively TRBD1 (6 bases). TRBV5-3 is an open reading frame, and its role is uncertain. This CDR3 is built from 14 residues. The germline V and J ends were trimmed by 0 bases and 1 base, with 8 bases remaining between them. The CDR3 sequence: CARSLDRASYEQYF. CDR3 nucleotide sequence: TGTGCCAGAAGCTTGGACAGGGCGTCCTACGAGCAGTACTTC.

In DNA form, the CDR3 reads TGTGCCAGCAGTGAAAATTGGGGGCCCGCTGAAGCTTTCTTT. It translates to CASSENWGPAEAFF. The chain has TRBV6-4 and TRBJ1-1; D is possibly TRBD1 (6 bases). Between the trimmed V and J ends, which lost 3 bases and 6 bases, there was a span of 14 bases. The CDR3 has 14 residues. Per germline, CDR1 MRHNA and CDR2 SNTAGT.

The gene calls are TRBV7-7 and TRBJ2-3; D is perhaps TRBD1 or TRBD2 (6 bases each). The CDR3 extends over 16 amino acids. Germline-derived CDR1 and CDR2 are SSHAT and FNYEAQ (reference sequence). The CDR3 coding sequence is TGTGCTAGCGCCGCCTCTTGGAGGGGACACACAGATACGCAGTATTTT. Translated, it gives CASAASWRGHTDTQYF.

This rearrangement joins TRBV6-1 to TRBJ1-4; tentatively, D is TRBD1 (6 bases). The CDR3 is 14 amino acids. CDR1 and CDR2 from the germline V gene are MNHNS and SASEGT. V was shortened by 5 bases and J by 8 bases, with 15 bases between the two germline ends. CDR3 nucleotides: TGTGCCAGCAGTATCGACAGGCTTAGGGAAAAACTGTTTTTT. It yields the protein CASSIDRLREKLFF.

The J gene is TRBJ2-2, the V gene TRBV6-5; 8 bases are a match to TRBD1. Trimming removed 6 bases from V and 2 bases from J; junction bases left unmatched: 5. CDR1 MNHEY and CDR2 SVGAGI come from the germline V gene. The CDR3 has 15 residues. CDR3 bases: TGTGCCAGCAGGCCTGACAGGGGAAACACCGGGGAGCTGTTTTTT. This codes for CASRPDRGNTGELFF.